A single sample is the source of the 25 T cell receptor beta chains below, sequenced in a study of blood T cell repertoires in COVID-19. Measured with immunoSEQ multiplex PCR; TCRdb has only the in-frame clones, and not every one. The sample has under 200,000 clones, 85% to 90% seen once. Material for sequencing was peripheral blood. The receptors shown here come from a woman aged 65 to 85 with COVID-19, enrolled during active disease.

V and J are TRBV12-3 or TRBV12-4 and TRBJ2-5; perhaps TRBD2 as D (5 bases). The CDR3 loop spans 13 amino acids. V lost 6 bases and J 5 bases, leaving 13 bases between the germline ends. The DNA of the CDR3 is TGTGCCAGCAGATACGGGCCGGGGGAGACCCAGTACTTC. Its protein is CASRYGPGETQYF.

The chain has TRBV9 and TRBJ2-5; 7 bases agree with TRBD2. In germline, CDR1 is SGDLS, CDR2 YYNGEE. The CDR3 contains 13 residues. Unmatched junction bases numbered 3, after V lost 2 bases and J lost 5 bases. CDR3 region: CASSVSGVETQYF. CDR3 nucleotide sequence: TGTGCCAGCAGCGTGAGCGGGGTGGAGACCCAGTACTTC.

This clone has only a few counts. This chain uses TRBV10-3 with TRBJ1-4; 7 bases align to TRBD1. CDR1 is ENHRY and CDR2 is SYGVKD in the germline V gene. J was trimmed by 14 bases and V by 10 bases; bases with no gene match: 16. CDR3 length equals 13 residues. CDR3 bases: TGTGCCACCGCGGGACAGTCGGAAGGGCCTCTGTTTTTT. It is translated as CATAGQSEGPLFF.

J is TRBJ1-2 and V is TRBV28; 8 bases fit TRBD1. The V segment lost 2 bases and the J segment 7 bases; nucleotides outside the gene matches: 9. The CDR3 has 15 amino acids. Germline lookup yields CDR1 MDHEN and CDR2 SYDVKM. CDR3 loop: CASSLGQGLGSGYTF. CDR3 DNA sequence: TGTGCCAGCAGTTTAGGACAGGGATTAGGATCTGGCTACACCTTC.

The J gene is TRBJ2-5, the V gene TRBV2; D is perhaps TRBD1 (5 bases). Trimming removed 4 bases from V and 4 bases from J, with 7 bases in between. The CDR3 totals 12 residues. CDR1 and CDR2 from the germline V gene are SNHLY and FYNNEI. CDR3 in amino acids: CASSATVETQYF. In DNA form, the CDR3 reads TGTGCCAGCAGTGCGACAGTAGAGACCCAGTACTTC.

This chain uses TRBV18 with TRBJ1-4; TRBD1 matches 11 bases. The CDR3 totals 15 residues. After removal of 2 bases from V and 8 bases from J, the junction contained 4 bases not matched to a gene. Germline V gene data show CDR1 as KGHSH and CDR2 as LQKENI. For the CDR3, the DNA is TGTGCCAGCTCACCAAACCGGGACAGGGGGGAAAAACTGTTTTTT. Its protein is CASSPNRDRGEKLFF.

The rearrangement joins TRBV7-8 to TRBJ2-7, with 10 bases fitting TRBD1. Trimming took 5 bases from V and 5 from J; bases not matched to a gene: 6. This CDR3 contains 14 residues. Germline values: CDR1 SGHVS, CDR2 FQNEAQ. The CDR3: CASSGRTGGDEQYF. As DNA, the CDR3 is TGTGCCAGCAGCGGGAGGACAGGGGGTGACGAGCAGTACTTC.

The rearrangement uses TRBV15 and TRBJ2-1; TRBD2 matches 13 bases. The CDR3 loop spans 16 amino acids. J gave up 13 bases and V 0 bases, and 9 bases lay outside the gene matches. Germline CDR1 reads LNHNV; CDR2 reads YYDKDF (reference sequence). CDR3 sequence reads: CATSRDTSGGARFQFF. CDR3 in DNA: TGTGCCACCAGCAGAGATACTAGCGGGGGGGCCAGATTTCAGTTCTTC.

The chain has TRBV25-1 and TRBJ1-1; maybe TRBD1 (5 bases). The length of the CDR3 is 16 residues. CDR1 and CDR2 from the germline V gene are MGHDK and SYGVNS. Trimming cost V 2 bases and J 2 bases, with 15 bases left between them. CDR3 region: CASSEMRAGGNTEAFF. CDR3 coding DNA: TGTGCCAGCAGTGAAATGAGGGCGGGGGGAAACACTGAAGCTTTCTTT. Full variable domain (missing parts from reference TRBV25-1 and TRBJ1-1): EADIYQTPRYLVIGTGKKITLECSQTMGHDKMYWYQQDPGMELHLIHYSYGVNSTEKGDLSSESTVSRIRTEHFPLTLESARPSHTSQYLCASSEMRAGGNTEAFFGQGTRLTVV.

A few counts support this clone. This chain joins TRBV5-8 and TRBJ2-5; the match to TRBD2 covers 11 bases. The CDR3 consists of 17 residues. Germline V gene sequence: CDR1 SGHTS, CDR2 YDEGEE. The trim removed 4 bases at V and 5 bases at J, leaving 13 bases unmatched. This CDR3 reads CASSPRRLAGLQETQYF. The CDR3 DNA sequence: TGTGCCAGCAGCCCCCGAAGACTAGCGGGGCTGCAGGAGACCCAGTACTTC.

This clone was detected once. The chain has TRBV5-1 and TRBJ1-6; D gene unclear. The CDR3 loop spans 16 amino acids. V was pared by 4 bases and J by 5 bases, with 16 bases between. Looked up from germline, CDR1 is SGHRS and CDR2 is YFSETQ. The CDR3 sequence is CASSPEPLANNSPLHF. The CDR3 DNA is TGCGCCAGCAGCCCGGAGCCCCTTGCAAATAATTCACCCCTCCACTTT.

The chain couples TRBV28 to TRBJ1-4; 9 nucleotides agree with TRBD1. Germline V CDR1 and CDR2: MDHEN, SYDVKM. Trimming cost V 6 bases and J 7 bases; bases outside gene matches: 6. This CDR3 has 14 residues. The CDR3 protein is CASSRDRGTEKLFF. DNA for the CDR3: TGTGCCAGCAGCCGCGACAGGGGGACTGAAAAACTGTTTTTT.

For this clone: Mismatch with germline at one junction end may stem from a read error. The V and J genes are TRBV3-1 (or the pseudogene TRBV3-2) and TRBJ2-7; TRBD1 agrees at 7 bases. The CDR3 totals 11 residues. Per germline, CDR1 LGHDT and CDR2 YNNKEL (reference sequence). The CDR3 bases are TGTGCCAGCAGCACACGGGACAGCCTCCAATTC. Encoded protein: CASSTRDSLQF.

The chain is built from TRBV27 and TRBJ2-1; unclear D gene. The germline CDR1 and CDR2 sequences are MNHEY and SMNVEV (reference sequence). This CDR3 comprises 14 residues. V lost 5 bases, J lost 0 bases, and 8 bases lay in between. The chain's CDR3 is CASSLKSSYNEQFF. The CDR3 nucleotides read TGTGCCAGCAGTCTAAAGAGCTCCTACAATGAGCAGTTCTTC.

The chain links TRBV5-1 to TRBJ2-2; D unresolved. Germline V gene lookup returns CDR1 SGHRS and CDR2 YFSETQ. The CDR3 has 12 amino acids. The germline V and J ends were trimmed by 2 bases and 8 bases, with 7 bases remaining between them. CDR3 sequence reads: CASSLETGELFF. The CDR3 coding sequence is TGCGCCAGCAGCTTAGAGACTGGGGAGCTGTTTTTT.

V and J are TRBV5-1 and TRBJ2-1; D might be TRBD2 (5 bases). V gave up 4 bases and J gave up 6 bases, with 17 bases separating them. The germline CDR1 and CDR2 sequences are SGHRS and YFSETQ. The CDR3 contains 15 residues. The CDR3 spells CASSPSLGAVNEQFF. Written as DNA, the CDR3 is TGCGCCAGCAGCCCCTCACTGGGAGCGGTCAATGAGCAGTTCTTC.

V and J are TRBV2 and TRBJ2-5; maybe TRBD1 (5 bases). From germline, CDR1 is SNHLY and CDR2 FYNNEI. This CDR3 is 13 amino acids long. Trimming left V 4 bases short and J 7 bases short, with 13 bases between. This CDR3 is CASSGGTQGTQYF. In nucleotides, the CDR3 is TGTGCCAGCAGTGGGGGAACGCAGGGGACCCAGTACTTC.

The chain uses TRBV2 and TRBJ2-5; 11 nucleotides agree with TRBD2. The J segment lost 5 bases and the V segment lost 0 bases, leaving 2 bases of the junction unmatched. Germline V gene data show CDR1 as SNHLY and CDR2 as FYNNEI. CDR3 size: 15 residues. CDR3 protein: CASSEALAGGETQYF. CDR3 bases: TGTGCCAGCAGTGAAGCCTTAGCGGGGGGGGAGACCCAGTACTTC.

This clone was detected once. V and J are TRBV7-2 and TRBJ1-5; D is unclear. The V gene lost 1 base and the J gene lost 3 bases, with 10 bases spanning the gap. Germline CDR1 reads SGHTA; CDR2 reads FQGNSA. The CDR3 is 15 amino acids. The CDR3 loop is CASSLEHSPNQPQHF. The CDR3 DNA reads as TGTGCCAGCAGCTTAGAACACAGCCCCAATCAGCCCCAGCATTTT.

This chain connects TRBV10-3 to TRBJ2-3, with D possibly being TRBD2 (5 bases). CDR1 and CDR2 (germline): ENHRY, SYGVKD. Trimming removed 6 bases at V and 6 bases at J, with 16 bases between. This CDR3 is built from 14 residues. CDR3 nucleotide sequence: TGTGCCATCAGGGGTAGCGCCGCGAGCGATACGCAGTATTTT. Its protein product is CAIRGSAASDTQYF.

This clone was seen a handful of times. The chain recombines TRBV7-3 with TRBJ1-1, with D hard to call. V gave up 5 bases and J gave up 1 base, with 8 bases separating them. CDR1 SGHTA and CDR2 FQGTGA come from the germline V gene. This CDR3 region has 13 residues. The CDR3 here is CASSPPGNTEAFF. The CDR3 DNA reads as TGTGCCAGCAGCCCGCCAGGGAACACTGAAGCTTTCTTT.

A single count supports this clone. This chain connects TRBV24-1 to TRBJ1-5; D is possibly TRBD1 (6 bases). CDR1 and CDR2 from the germline V gene are KGHDR and SFDVKD. The V end was cut by 3 bases, the J end by 4 bases, with 12 bases between. CDR3 size: 15 residues. This CDR3 is CATSDRGALNQPQHF. DNA of the CDR3: TGTGCCACCAGTGATCGGGGGGCCCTGAATCAGCCCCAGCATTTT.

V and J are TRBV7-2 and TRBJ1-5, with D possibly being TRBD1 (5 bases). The CDR3 has 19 residues. The germline V and J ends were trimmed by 1 base and 0 bases, with 19 bases remaining between them. Germline-derived CDR1 and CDR2 are SGHTA and FQGNSA. Here the CDR3 reads CASSLVQGIGTLSNQPQHF. CDR3 DNA: TGTGCCAGCAGCTTAGTCCAGGGAATCGGAACCCTTAGCAATCAGCCCCAGCATTTT. The complete variable domain, with remaining parts taken from reference TRBV7-2 and TRBJ1-5, reads GAGVSQSPSNKVTEKGKDVELRCDPISGHTALYWYRQSLGQGLEFLIYFQGNSAPDKSGLPSDRFSAERTGGSVSTLTIQRTQQEDSAVYLCASSLVQGIGTLSNQPQHFGDGTRLSIL.

The chain carries TRBV29-1 and TRBJ1-2; no clear D gene. This CDR3 contains 13 residues. Germline loops: CDR1 SQVTM, CDR2 ANQGSEA. V was cut by 7 bases and J by 3 bases, with 15 bases left in between. The CDR3 DNA reads TGCAGCGCCCGGGCCCGGGAGGACTATGGCTACACCTTC. Its translation: CSARAREDYGYTF.

The chain recombines TRBV5-4 with TRBJ1-6; D uncertain. The CDR3 covers 14 residues. Germline lookup yields CDR1 SGHNT and CDR2 YYREEE (reference sequence). V was trimmed by 4 bases and J by 6 bases, leaving 11 bases between them. In DNA form, the CDR3 reads TGTGCCAGCAGCCGTCGGGAGTTTAATTCACCCCTCCACTTT. The encoded protein is CASSRREFNSPLHF.